These T cell receptor beta chains were read from a single sample in a study of blood T cells in healthy people across ages. TCRdb independently ran MiXCR on the 5' RACE reads; one entry per CDR3 protein. The data contain around 1,000,000 distinct CDR3 sequences, more than 30% of them singletons. Sequencing used blood. These receptors originate from a young man in good health. Both conserved end residues are part of each CDR3. Clone size is shown for a subset of rows, as once, few, many or a class of expanded clone.

>TRBV13|TRBJ2-7|-
CASSPHPSYEQYF
>TRBV9|TRBJ1-2|few
CASSPRRDNGYGYTF
>TRBV11-3|-|-
CASSLDSWETQYF
>TRBV12-5|TRBJ1-4|-
CASGSGHNNEKLFF
>TRBV6-1|TRBJ1-6|-
CASSEAGYNSPLHF
>TRBV3-1|TRBJ1-2|-
CASSGAGRNNYGYTF
>TRBV28|TRBJ2-2|-
CASTTQGRLNTGELFF
>TRBV7-2|TRBJ1-5|-
CASSQPPGRTHHSNQPQHF
>TRBV5-6|TRBJ1-2|-
CASSIGTASNYGYTF
>TRBV12-3/TRBV12-4|TRBJ1-1|once
CASSLTRGRRDTEAFF
>TRBV25-1|TRBJ1-3|few
CASSVGAGNTIYF
>TRBV11-2|TRBJ2-7|-
CASSLRTGGYNEQYF
>TRBV20-1|TRBJ1-2|few
CSAPEVQNYGYTF
>TRBV5-6|TRBJ1-1|-
CASSLVGALNTEAFF
>TRBV5-6|TRBJ2-7|-
CASSPHRSYEQYF